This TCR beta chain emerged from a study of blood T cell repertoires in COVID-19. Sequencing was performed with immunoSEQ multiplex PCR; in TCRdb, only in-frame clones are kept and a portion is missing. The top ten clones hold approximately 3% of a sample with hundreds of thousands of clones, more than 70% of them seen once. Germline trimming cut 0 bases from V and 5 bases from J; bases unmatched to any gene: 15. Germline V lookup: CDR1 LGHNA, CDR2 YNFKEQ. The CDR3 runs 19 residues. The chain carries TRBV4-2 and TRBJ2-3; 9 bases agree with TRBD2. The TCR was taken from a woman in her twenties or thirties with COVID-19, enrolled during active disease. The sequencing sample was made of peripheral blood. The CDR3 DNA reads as TGTGCCAGCAGCCAAGAGGCCCGGATACAGCGGGGGGACAGAGATACGCAGTATTTT. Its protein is CASSQEARIQRGDRDTQYF.